This T cell receptor (beta chain) stems from a study of blood T cell repertoires in COVID-19. Study details: The United States, Italy and Spain supplied acute and convalescent COVID-19 samples. The cDNA or gDNA used as material had been derived from T cells, B-cell-depleted T cells, or PBMCs.

The CDR3 runs 17 residues. The ends were cut back, 4 bases at V and 0 bases at J, with 15 bases in the middle. Per germline, CDR1 SGHAT and CDR2 FQNNGV. Per the study methods: From reference gene primer amplification, estimates of nucleated cell counts were derived. Sequenced by immunoSEQ multiplex PCR; TCRdb stores in-frame clones only, minus some. V, J and clone size derive from that table, while D and trimming were established from the DNA sequence. The sample consists of some 100,000 clones, approximately 90% of them appearing once. The sample consisted of peripheral blood. This rearrangement joins TRBV11-2 to TRBJ2-2, with D possibly being TRBD2 (6 bases). The sequence derives from a woman over 75 with active COVID-19. CDR3 sequence: CASSSYTTRSNTGELFF. DNA of the CDR3: TGTGCCAGCAGCTCTTACACGACTAGATCGAACACCGGGGAGCTGTTTTTT.